This note documents a single T cell receptor beta chain sequence. Study processing details: Counts of nucleated cells, estimated from reference gene primer amplification, were obtained. Sequencing used immunoSEQ multiplex PCR; TCRdb keeps in-frame clones, though not all of them. V, J and clone size are taken as reported in that table, and D and trimming were inferred from the DNA itself. The sample consists of fewer than 200,000 clones, approximately 86% of them appearing once. The data were obtained in a study of blood T cell repertoires in COVID-19. Overall study context: Italy, Spain and the United States were the sources of the convalescent and acute COVID-19 samples. Sample material is recorded as cDNA or gDNA derived from T cells, B-cell-depleted T cells, or PBMCs.

The CDR3 runs 16 residues. Germline CDR1 KGHSH, CDR2 LQKENI. V was pared by 2 bases and J by 3 bases, with 8 bases of the junction left unmatched. This receptor was obtained from a man aged 60 to 69 who had recovered from COVID-19. This chain uses TRBV18 with TRBJ1-2; TRBD1 matches 8 bases. Sequencing was carried out using peripheral blood. The CDR3 region has the DNA TGTGCCAGCTCACCATCCCAGGGGGCAGTTGACTATGGCTACACCTTC. This encodes CASSPSQGAVDYGYTF. The full variable domain, in which reference TRBV18 and TRBJ1-2 provide the parts outside the CDR3, is NAGVMQNPRHLVRRRGQEARLRCSPMKGHSHVYWYRQLPEEGLKFMVYLQKENIIDESGMPKERFSAEFPKEGPSILRIQQVVRGDSAAYFCASSPSQGAVDYGYTFGSGTRLTVV.